The 7 T cell receptor beta chains presented below share a single source sample, sequenced in a study of T-cell memory formation after mild COVID-19. Via MiXCR, TCRdb re-called the 5' RACE reads, giving one row per CDR3 protein. Among 40,000 to 60,000 distinct CDR3 sequences listed, 9.3% were seen once. The source material was PBMCs or a T cell subset sorted from them (not recorded which). The receptors shown here come from an adult woman who had mild COVID-19 (a few samples of this study predate the infection). Cell type and time point are not known.

The rearrangement joins TRBV7-9 to TRBJ1-1; 8 bases are shared with TRBD1. Germline V gene lookup returns CDR1 SEHNR and CDR2 FQNEAQ (reference sequence). Losses at the gene ends were 4 bases for V and 1 base for J; bases not matched to a gene: 11. CDR3 size: 17 residues. This CDR3 reads CASSSTDRGLRNTEAFF. CDR3 DNA: TGTGCCAGCAGCTCTACCGACAGGGGACTTAGGAACACTGAAGCTTTCTTT.

This clonotype showed up many times. This chain links TRBV5-1 with TRBJ2-5; 10 bases are a match to TRBD2. Germline V lookup: CDR1 SGHRS, CDR2 YFSETQ. V shed 3 bases, J shed 5 bases, and the junction held 13 bases outside the gene matches. There are 17 residues in the CDR3. The CDR3 loop is CASSSGTSVTKRETQYF. CDR3 in DNA: TGCGCCAGCAGCTCGGGGACTAGCGTAACCAAGAGGGAGACCCAGTACTTC.

The chain has TRBV2 and TRBJ1-1; 9 bases agree with TRBD1. The trim removed 2 bases at V and 0 bases at J, leaving 4 bases unmatched. CDR3 length: 16 residues. Per the germline V gene, CDR1 is SNHLY and CDR2 is FYNNEI. The CDR3 sequence is CASSETGTGLNTEAFF. CDR3 nucleotide sequence: TGTGCCAGCAGTGAAACCGGGACAGGGCTGAACACTGAAGCTTTCTTT.

This clonotype was recorded a few times. This rearrangement joins TRBV5-6 to TRBJ1-1, with D possibly being TRBD1 (6 bases). This CDR3 is 14 amino acids long. Trimming pared 4 bases from V and 1 base from J, leaving 11 bases between. Germline loops: CDR1 SGHDT, CDR2 YYEEEE. The CDR3 spells CASSPGQPNTEAFF. In DNA form, the CDR3 reads TGTGCCAGCAGCCCTGGACAGCCGAACACTGAAGCTTTCTTT.

There are a few counts of this clonotype. The chain combines TRBV14 with TRBJ1-2, with D perhaps TRBD1 (5 bases). V was shortened by 1 base and J by 4 bases, with 16 bases between the two germline ends. Germline loops: CDR1 SGHDN, CDR2 FVKESK. This CDR3 spans 16 amino acids. The CDR3 loop reads CASSQGGPPVVYGYTF. The CDR3 region has the DNA TGTGCCAGCAGCCAAGGGGGACCGCCCGTCGTCTATGGCTACACCTTC.

This clonotype was seen a few times. The chain combines TRBV28 with TRBJ2-5, with 12 positions matching TRBD2. After removal of 5 bases from V and 1 base from J, the junction contained 8 bases not matched to a gene. This CDR3 is 17 amino acids long. Germline V lookup: CDR1 MDHEN, CDR2 SYDVKM. CDR3 amino acids: CASSDLGLAGLQETQYF. CDR3 bases: TGTGCCAGCAGTGACCTGGGACTAGCGGGCCTCCAAGAGACCCAGTACTTC.

The CDR3 coding sequence is TGCGCCAGCAGCCAAGATGGCGTCTCCCAGGAGCAGTACTTC. Residues: CASSQDGVSQEQYF. V gene TRBV4-1 combines with J gene TRBJ2-7; D is uncertain. Deletions cut 0 bases from V and 7 bases from J, with 13 bases between. This CDR3 has 14 amino acids. The germline gives CDR1 MGHRA, CDR2 YSYEKL.